Sequencing of this T cell receptor (beta chain) was carried out in a study of Ad26.COV2.S vaccination and SARS-CoV-2 variants. V was clipped by 3 bases and J by 0 bases, with 11 bases between them. CDR1 LNHDA and CDR2 SQIVND come from the germline V gene (reference sequence). The CDR3 covers 15 residues. Treatment meaning: over 15 received Ad26.COV2.S at low or high dose, single or two shots; 5 received placebo; per-sample allocation not given. Specimens were obtained on day 63 following the first vaccine or placebo injection. The assay was immunoSEQ multiplex PCR, and TCRdb's table has in-frame clones only and misses some. The data show roughly 700,000 clones, more than 80% seen once.

The sequences come from peripheral blood, collected in a trial of Ad26.COV2.S vaccine versus placebo. The receptor comes from a person aged 18-65 years who received the Ad26.COV2.S COVID-19 vaccine or a placebo. The rearrangement joins TRBV19 to TRBJ1-1; maybe TRBD1 (5 bases). The CDR3 DNA follows: TGTGCCAGTAGTATGGGGACCTTCATGAACACTGAAGCTTTCTTT. Translating gives CASSMGTFMNTEAFF.